What follows are 19 T cell receptor beta chains derived from one specimen sequenced in a study of shared clonotypes between healthy human individuals. Data came from immunoSEQ multiplex PCR; TCRdb stores just in-frame clones and leaves some out. This sample has around 2.5 million clones; roughly 93% occur once, and the top ten carry 0.35% to 0.45%. The specimen was naive CD4+ T cells from PBMCs. Subset defined: CD45RA+ positively selected. These receptor sequences come from a man younger than 35 in good health. Some clones in this sample may be carry-over from other donors' samples.

V and J are TRBV5-1 and TRBJ1-1; D is uncertain. Germline V lookup: CDR1 SGHRS, CDR2 YFSETQ. The germline V and J ends were trimmed by 0 bases and 1 base, with 10 bases remaining between them. The CDR3 contains 15 residues. The CDR3 DNA follows: TGCGCCAGCAGCTTGGAAGGCCTGCCGAACACTGAAGCTTTCTTT. Residues: CASSLEGLPNTEAFF.

The chain carries TRBV10-3 and TRBJ1-6; possibly TRBD1 for D (5 bases). This CDR3 region has 13 residues. Germline V gene data show CDR1 as ENHRY and CDR2 as SYGVKD. V dropped 6 bases and J dropped 5 bases, with 8 bases sitting between them. The CDR3 DNA is TGTGCCATCAGCAGGGAGAATAATTCACCCCTCCACTTT. Protein product: CAISRENNSPLHF.

This chain joins TRBV18 and TRBJ1-2; 10 positions agree with TRBD1. Per germline, CDR1 KGHSH and CDR2 LQKENI. The CDR3 covers 16 residues. V trimming: 3 bases; J trimming: 1 base; junction bases outside the gene matches: 5. In nucleotides, the CDR3 is TGTGCCAGCTCACCTCGGACAGGGGGAAGTAACTATGGCTACACCTTC. This gives the protein CASSPRTGGSNYGYTF.

DNA of the CDR3: TGTGCCAGCAGCCTCCTGGGACAGGGGAACACTGAAGCTTTCTTT. The encoded protein is CASSLLGQGNTEAFF. V usage is TRBV5-6 and J usage is TRBJ1-1, with 9 bases that match TRBD1. The CDR3 extends over 15 amino acids. V trimming: 4 bases; J trimming: 1 base; junction bases outside the gene matches: 5. CDR1 and CDR2 from the germline V gene are SGHDT and YYEEEE.

For this clone: This CDR3 is also generated by other DNA sequences in the sample. The J gene is TRBJ2-3, the V gene TRBV5-1; 7 nucleotides align to TRBD1. Germline V CDR1 and CDR2: SGHRS, YFSETQ. The trim removed 1 base at V and 3 bases at J, leaving 5 bases unmatched. The CDR3 runs to 15 residues. The CDR3 sequence is CASSLTGAGTDTQYF. The CDR3 nucleotides read TGCGCCAGCAGCTTGACAGGGGCTGGTACAGATACGCAGTATTTT.

This chain joins TRBV10-3 and TRBJ2-5; 11 nucleotides align to TRBD2. CDR3 size: 14 residues. In germline, CDR1 is ENHRY, CDR2 SYGVKD. J lost 5 bases, V lost 6 bases, and 5 bases had no gene match. DNA of the CDR3: TGTGCCATCAGGAGTGGGACTAGCGGTGAGACCCAGTACTTC. Translated, it gives CAIRSGTSGETQYF.

The genes are TRBV7-9 and TRBJ1-2; TRBD1 agrees at 11 bases. Germline CDR1 and CDR2: SEHNR and FQNEAQ (reference sequence). This CDR3 has 15 amino acids. With 5 bases clipped from V and 8 bases from J, the junction kept 10 bases outside the gene matches. CDR3 residues: CASSAGTGGRLGYTF. The DNA for the CDR3 is TGTGCCAGCAGCGCCGGGACAGGGGGGAGGTTGGGCTACACCTTC.

This clone is a singleton in its sample. The rearrangement links TRBV30 to TRBJ2-7; 10 nucleotides align to TRBD1. This CDR3 contains 15 residues. V shed 2 bases and J 3 bases; nucleotides not matched to a gene: 7. Looked up from germline, CDR1 is GTSNPN and CDR2 is SVGIG (reference sequence). CDR3 DNA sequence: TGTGCCTGGAGTCGACCGGGACAGGGGCGCTACGAGCAGTACTTC. It translates to CAWSRPGQGRYEQYF.

This clone was seen only once. The chain recombines TRBV10-3 with TRBJ2-7; D gene ambiguous. V was cut by 3 bases and J by 6 bases, with 12 bases left in between. The germline V gene has CDR1 ENHRY and CDR2 SYGVKD. The CDR3 is 13 residues long. As DNA, the CDR3 is TGTGCCATCAGTGAAGAGAATTCGGGCGAGCAGTACTTC. Protein product: CAISEENSGEQYF.

This clone was found once. The genes are TRBV10-1 and TRBJ2-5; either TRBD1 or TRBD2 may supply D (5 bases each). The CDR3 consists of 14 residues. CDR1 and CDR2 (germline): WNHNN, SYGVQD (reference sequence). Trimming stripped 3 bases from V and 3 bases from J, with 11 bases between. CDR3 in DNA: TGCGCCAGCAGTGACGGGACGGGTAAAGAGACCCAGTACTTC. This translates into CASSDGTGKETQYF.

This clone has only a few counts. This sequence joins TRBV10-3 and TRBJ1-1; D is ambiguous. The CDR3 is made up of 13 amino acids. Germline V CDR1 and CDR2: ENHRY, SYGVKD. Trimming took off 6 bases at V and 1 base at J, with 9 bases between the two ends. CDR3 sequence: CAIRGSPNTEAFF. DNA of the CDR3: TGTGCCATCAGGGGGTCTCCGAACACTGAAGCTTTCTTT.

As concerns this clone: Other nucleotide sequences from this sample produce the same CDR3. The V gene is TRBV7-9, the J gene TRBJ2-1, with D perhaps matching TRBD2 (7 bases). Per the germline V gene, CDR1 is SEHNR and CDR2 is FQNEAQ (reference sequence). The CDR3 length is 14 residues. Trimming stripped 5 bases from V and 3 bases from J, with 11 bases between. CDR3 sequence: CASSRGGSYNEQFF. The CDR3 region has the DNA TGTGCCAGCAGCCGCGGGGGCAGCTACAATGAGCAGTTCTTC.

This chain uses TRBV5-1 with TRBJ1-5; D is uncertain. Germline V gene data show CDR1 as SGHRS and CDR2 as YFSETQ. The CDR3 runs to 15 residues. The ends were cut back, 4 bases at V and 1 base at J, with 12 bases in the middle. For the CDR3, the DNA is TGCGCCAGCAGCCTTAATGACGGAAGCAATCAGCCCCAGCATTTT. Its translation is CASSLNDGSNQPQHF.

This rearrangement joins TRBV6-1 to TRBJ2-7, with 12 bases fitting TRBD1. Germline V lookup: CDR1 MNHNS, CDR2 SASEGT. The ends lost 7 bases at V and 6 bases at J; junction bases unmatched: 7. CDR3 length equals 14 residues. CDR3 bases: TGTGCCAGCACCACTCGGGGACAGGGGGCCGAGCAGTACTTC. This encodes CASTTRGQGAEQYF.

On this clone: An end of the junction does not agree with germline; a read error may underlie this. The rearrangement uses TRBV7-6 and TRBJ1-2, with D perhaps matching TRBD1 (5 bases). The CDR3 covers 14 residues. Germline V gives CDR1 SGHVS, CDR2 FNYEAQ. Here the CDR3 DNA reads TGTGCCAGCAGCTTGCGCGGGGGAAACTGTGGCTACACCTTC. Protein: CASSLRGGNCGYTF.

This sequence joins TRBV5-1 and TRBJ2-7; D may be TRBD1 or TRBD2 (6 bases each). Per germline, CDR1 SGHRS and CDR2 YFSETQ. The CDR3 spans 15 residues. V lost 7 bases to trimming and J lost 2 bases, with 19 bases between them. Here the CDR3 reads CASRKQGGGAYEQYF. The CDR3 DNA is TGCGCCAGCCGAAAACAGGGAGGAGGCGCCTACGAGCAGTACTTC.

This clone came up once. The chain joins TRBV2 to TRBJ2-1; the D gene is possibly TRBD2 (5 bases). The CDR3 loop spans 15 amino acids. Per the germline V gene, CDR1 is SNHLY and CDR2 is FYNNEI. V was trimmed by 5 bases and J by 0 bases, leaving 11 bases between them. CDR3 protein: CASSQDSSSYNEQFF. The CDR3 DNA reads as TGTGCCAGCAGTCAGGACTCCAGCTCCTACAATGAGCAGTTCTTC.

This chain links TRBV19 with TRBJ1-2, with unresolved D. V was cut by 7 bases and J by 8 bases, with 20 bases left in between. Germline V gives CDR1 LNHDA, CDR2 SQIVND (reference sequence). This CDR3 contains 14 residues. DNA for the CDR3: TGTGCCAGTATGGATGGTCGAGGGCATGAAGGCTACACCTTC. The encoded protein is CASMDGRGHEGYTF.

The genes are TRBV7-2 and TRBJ1-5; 9 bases align to TRBD1. The length of the CDR3 is 19 residues. The ends lost 2 bases at V and 6 bases at J; junction bases unmatched: 17. Germline lookup yields CDR1 SGHTA and CDR2 FQGNSA. CDR3 amino acids: CASSLFPKIDTGGIQPQHF. Written as DNA, the CDR3 is TGTGCCAGCAGCTTATTCCCGAAAATTGATACAGGGGGCATTCAGCCCCAGCATTTT.